The present T cell receptor beta chain was sequenced within a study of blood T cell repertoires in COVID-19 (dated by TCRdb to about 2020). Some background on the complete study: Collaborator samples came from the United States, Italy and Spain and covered acute and convalescent phases of COVID-19. A de-identified subject ID, COVID-19 status, age in years and sex were almost always included in the sample metadata. Where available, HLA class I and class II types were taken from metadata supplied by the sample provider and were not determined by assay-based typing. Deeply sampled blood TCRbeta repertoires from subjects exposed to, actively infected with, or recovered from COVID-19 were included in the dataset. A freely available public database, intended as a resource for researchers studying the immune response to SARS-CoV-2, is where the repertoires were released. The prospective study material was composed of cDNA or gDNA derived from T cells, B-cell-depleted T cells, or PBMCs. The samples were drawn from two sources: the first 160 participants of the ongoing ImmuneRACE study, and 1,200 or so subjects contributed by 6 global collaborators. Overall results and qualifications from the work: The quantity of clinical and demographic metadata differed by source and by participant and was supplied without curation.

The collaborating institutions used their own protocols to collect whole blood in K2EDTA tubes. For TCRbeta analysis, collaborators shipped samples as frozen whole blood, isolated PBMCs, or DNA extracted from either of those sample types. Comment on this clone: Its binding antigen is unknown. Base qualities were left out, and no much larger clone turns up one base away.

TCRbeta CDR3 regions were amplified from genomic DNA using the immunoSEQ Assay, a bias-controlled multiplex PCR. The original methods were these. The number of nucleated cells in each sample was estimated by amplification of reference gene primers within the assay. To quantify the absolute abundance of each unique TCRbeta CDR3 rearrangement, sequence reads were collapsed and filtered. For each sample, productive Simpson clonality was calculated by taking the square root of Simpson's diversity index across productive rearrangements. Here the immuneACCESS table is served through TCRdb, limited to in-frame sequences with V and J called. Missing clones are a known gap in these copies; in checked studies unresolved V genes cover under half, and the rest lacks a known reason. Clonal size and the V and J genes are those of that table, whereas D and trimming came from the DNA. This sample has about 59,000 clones in its table, and around 73% of those were observed once. The ten largest clones add up to 10% to 15% of the sample.

Based on the germline V gene, the CDR1 and CDR2 sequences are MNHNS and SASEGT. The CDR3 numbers 15 residues from cysteine through phenylalanine. The sequence is cut down to CDR3 DNA, 45 bases in frame from base 1. Germline trimming amounts to 1 base on V and 5 bases on J, with 5 as the count of junction bases outside the gene matches. The TCR comes from a man older than 75 with acute or convalescent COVID-19. The sample consisted of peripheral blood. The receptor chain draws on TRBV6-1 and TRBJ1-5; 7 junctional bases match TRBD1. The nucleotide sequence is TGTGCCAGCAGTGAAGGATCACAGGGGTATCAGCCCCAGCATTTT. The resulting protein is CASSEGSQGYQPQHF.